Following are 25 T cell receptor beta chains from one sample sequenced in a study of cytomegalovirus exposure and HLA in healthy donors. PCR used 60 Vbeta primers and 13 Jbeta primers. Assay used: immunoSEQ multiplex PCR; TCRdb lists only in-frame clones, some missing. The sample has approximately 120,000 clones, 70% to 85% seen once. The specimen was PBMCs. The receptors originated from a man aged 18 to 30 in good health and CMV-seronegative.

This chain connects TRBV4-1 to TRBJ2-5; 8 bases map to TRBD2. This CDR3 is built from 14 residues. Germline V gene data show CDR1 as MGHRA and CDR2 as YSYEKL. J gave up 5 bases and V 0 bases, and 2 bases lay outside the gene matches. Written as DNA, the CDR3 is TGCGCCAGCAGCCAAGATCGACTAGCGGAGACCCAGTACTTC. It yields the protein CASSQDRLAETQYF.

The rearrangement uses TRBV10-1 and TRBJ2-3; 10 bases align to TRBD1. Losses at the gene ends were 5 bases for V and 4 bases for J; bases not matched to a gene: 6. Germline loops: CDR1 WNHNN, CDR2 SYGVQD (reference sequence). CDR3 length: 15 amino acids. CDR3 in amino acids: CASSSWTGGADTQYF. In DNA form, the CDR3 reads TGCGCCAGCAGTAGTTGGACAGGGGGGGCAGATACGCAGTATTTT.

J is TRBJ1-1 and V is TRBV6-1; tentative D call: TRBD1 (5 bases). This CDR3 contains 11 residues. The germline V gene encodes CDR1 MNHNS and CDR2 SASEGT. Between the trimmed V and J ends, which lost 11 bases and 5 bases, there was a span of 12 bases. The CDR3 protein is CAAEGRTEAFF. CDR3 bases: TGTGCCGCAGAGGGGAGGACTGAAGCTTTCTTT.

The chain combines TRBV9 with TRBJ1-6; unclear D gene. The CDR3 is 14 amino acids. Trimming removed 0 bases from V and 7 bases from J, with 8 bases in between. Germline values: CDR1 SGDLS, CDR2 YYNGEE. This chain's CDR3 is CASSVAGGNSPLHF. The CDR3 region has the DNA TGTGCCAGCAGCGTAGCCGGCGGCAATTCACCCCTCCACTTT.

J is TRBJ1-2 and V is TRBV20-1; no firm D call. Germline lookup yields CDR1 DFQATT and CDR2 SNEGSKA (reference sequence). V was clipped by 0 bases and J by 5 bases, with 4 bases between them. The CDR3 sequence is 11 residues long. CDR3: CSARDTYGYTF. Written as DNA, the CDR3 is TGCAGTGCTAGAGATACTTATGGCTACACCTTC.

Concerning this clone itself: Other DNA sequences of this sample code for an identical CDR3. This chain links TRBV6-5 with TRBJ2-2; unclear D gene. The CDR3 is 15 residues long. Germline CDR1 and CDR2: MNHEY and SVGAGI. The V end lost 2 bases, the J end lost 1 base, and 8 bases lay between the germline ends. The DNA of the CDR3 is TGTGCCAGCAGTTACGTAGGCGGGAACACCGGGGAGCTGTTTTTT. It codes for CASSYVGGNTGELFF.

The genes are TRBV6-5 and TRBJ2-7; D perhaps matches TRBD1 (5 bases). The CDR3 is made up of 14 amino acids. Germline V CDR1 and CDR2: MNHEY, SVGAGI. V lost 0 bases and J 1 base, leaving 7 bases between the germline ends. The CDR3 spells CASSYSDSSYEQYF. CDR3 sequence (DNA): TGTGCCAGCAGTTACTCAGACAGTTCCTACGAGCAGTACTTC.

This clone was picked up a small number of times. The chain couples TRBV2 to TRBJ2-1, with TRBD2 matching over 8 bases. The CDR3 runs 14 residues. Germline V CDR1 and CDR2: SNHLY, FYNNEI. J gave up 0 bases and V 5 bases, and 0 bases lay outside the gene matches. CDR3: CASSSGGSYNEQFF. The CDR3 DNA is TGTGCCAGCAGTAGCGGGGGCTCCTACAATGAGCAGTTCTTC.

This chain uses TRBV10-1 with TRBJ2-2, with D maybe TRBD2 (5 bases). Germline V gene lookup returns CDR1 WNHNN and CDR2 SYGVQD (reference sequence). The CDR3 spans 17 residues. V lost 0 bases to trimming and J lost 4 bases, with 15 bases between them. CDR3 amino acids: CASSESIGLAGTGELFF. The CDR3, as DNA: TGCGCCAGCAGTGAGTCGATAGGGCTCGCGGGCACCGGGGAGCTGTTTTTT.

The chain carries TRBV9 and TRBJ1-2; 11 bases are shared with TRBD1. V gave up 3 bases and J gave up 8 bases; unmatched junction bases: 3. The CDR3 loop spans 13 amino acids. CDR1 SGDLS and CDR2 YYNGEE come from the germline V gene. CDR3 region: CASSERTGGGYTF. CDR3 DNA: TGTGCCAGCAGCGAACGGACAGGGGGCGGCTACACCTTC.

V and J are TRBV18 and TRBJ2-3, with a possible D match to TRBD1 (5 bases). CDR1 and CDR2 from the germline V gene are KGHSH and LQKENI. The CDR3 has 15 residues. The germline V and J ends were trimmed by 2 bases and 0 bases, with 9 bases remaining between them. DNA of the CDR3: TGTGCCAGCTCACCAGACAGAAGGAGCACAGATACGCAGTATTTT. Amino acids: CASSPDRRSTDTQYF.

J is TRBJ2-7 and V is TRBV19, with 8 bases identical to TRBD2. V gave up 3 bases and J gave up 6 bases; unmatched junction bases: 4. The CDR3 totals 13 residues. In germline, CDR1 is LNHDA, CDR2 SQIVND (reference sequence). The CDR3 region has the DNA TGTGCCAGTAGTATTCGCACTAGCGGCGAGCAGTACTTC. It is translated as CASSIRTSGEQYF.

The chain employs TRBV6-6 and TRBJ2-3; 14 bases align to TRBD2. This CDR3 region has 15 residues. The germline V gene encodes CDR1 MNHNY and CDR2 SVGAGI (reference sequence). Unmatched junction bases numbered 4, after V lost 6 bases and J lost 5 bases. As DNA, the CDR3 is TGTGCCAGCAGGAGGGGGACTAGCGGGGGAGATACGCAGTATTTT. It is translated as CASRRGTSGGDTQYF.

In its sample, this clone was seen a few times. This rearrangement joins TRBV13 to TRBJ2-7, with 7 bases identical to TRBD1. This CDR3 has 14 residues. Trimming cost V 4 bases and J 8 bases; bases outside gene matches: 11. Germline CDR1 reads PRHDT; CDR2 reads FYEKMQ (reference sequence). The DNA of the CDR3 is TGTGCCAGCAGCTCCCGACAGGGAAGTAATAAGCAGTACTTC. Amino acids: CASSSRQGSNKQYF. Drawing the rest from reference TRBV13 and TRBJ2-7, the complete variable domain is AAGVIQSPRHLIKEKRETATLKCYPIPRHDTVYWYQQGPGQDPQFLISFYEKMQSDKGSIPDRFSAQQFSDYHSELNMSSLELGDSALYFCASSSRQGSNKQYFGPGTRLTVT.

The chain employs TRBV18 and TRBJ2-3, with a possible D match to TRBD1 (6 bases). Germline V lookup: CDR1 KGHSH, CDR2 LQKENI. The V end was cut by 3 bases, the J end by 1 base, with 14 bases between. The CDR3 covers 16 residues. CDR3 coding DNA: TGTGCCAGCTCACCGGGTTGGTCAGGGGGCACAGATACGCAGTATTTT. This sequence encodes CASSPGWSGGTDTQYF.

The gene calls are TRBV7-9 and TRBJ1-1; weak D call: TRBD1 (5 bases). The CDR3 is made up of 15 amino acids. Germline CDR1 and CDR2: SEHNR and FQNEAQ (reference sequence). Trimming stripped 1 base from V and 2 bases from J, with 11 bases between. The CDR3 DNA reads TGTGCCAGCAGCTTAGAGACAGTTAGTAACACTGAAGCTTTCTTT. It codes for CASSLETVSNTEAFF. Full variable domain (missing parts from reference TRBV7-9 and TRBJ1-1): DTGVSQNPRHKITKRGQNVTFRCDPISEHNRLYWYRQTLGQGPEFLTYFQNEAQLEKSRLLSDRFSAERPKGSFSTLEIQRTEQGDSAMYLCASSLETVSNTEAFFGQGTRLTVV.

The chain combines TRBV27 with TRBJ1-6; D may be TRBD1 (5 bases). Per the germline V gene, CDR1 is MNHEY and CDR2 is SMNVEV (reference sequence). This CDR3 region has 17 residues. V gave up 3 bases and J gave up 0 bases, with 12 bases separating them. The CDR3 DNA reads as TGTGCCAGCAGTTTTAGTCAGGGTCGCTCCTATAATTCACCCCTCCACTTT. Translation: CASSFSQGRSYNSPLHF.

The rearrangement uses TRBV28 and TRBJ1-2; D ambiguous. The CDR3 sequence is 11 residues long. Germline-derived CDR1 and CDR2 are MDHEN and SYDVKM. Trimming left V 10 bases short and J 7 bases short, with 13 bases between. CDR3 in DNA: TGTGCCACCCAGGAGGGTGCTGGCTACACCTTC. This translates into CATQEGAGYTF.

The rearrangement links TRBV29-1 to TRBJ2-7; TRBD1 might be the D (5 bases). From germline, CDR1 is SQVTM and CDR2 ANQGSEA. The CDR3 is 12 residues long. V shed 6 bases and J shed 4 bases, with 13 bases lying between them. The CDR3 reads CSVRVSLYEQYF. The CDR3, as DNA: TGCAGCGTCAGGGTATCCCTTTACGAGCAGTACTTC.

The chain combines TRBV7-6 with TRBJ2-1; 11 nucleotides align to TRBD1. Germline trimming cut 5 bases from V and 8 bases from J; bases unmatched to any gene: 5. The CDR3 length is 14 residues. Germline CDR1 reads SGHVS; CDR2 reads FNYEAQ. The CDR3 DNA reads as TGTGCCAGCAGCGCAGGGACAGGGGGAGATGAGCAGTTCTTC. It is translated as CASSAGTGGDEQFF.

The chain recombines TRBV6-5 with TRBJ2-7, with TRBD1 as a possible D gene (7 bases). CDR1 and CDR2 from the germline V gene are MNHEY and SVGAGI. V was trimmed by 4 bases and J by 3 bases, leaving 13 bases between them. The CDR3 sequence is 14 residues long. The CDR3 is CASSFQGGVYEQYF. CDR3 DNA sequence: TGTGCCAGCAGTTTCCAGGGGGGCGTCTACGAGCAGTACTTC.

J is TRBJ1-1 and V is TRBV9, with D possibly matching TRBD1 (5 bases). V gave up 0 bases and J gave up 2 bases, with 8 bases separating them. Looked up from germline, CDR1 is SGDLS and CDR2 is YYNGEE. The CDR3 runs to 14 residues. The CDR3 nucleotides are TGTGCCAGCAGCGTAGACGGGGGAAACACTGAAGCTTTCTTT. It encodes CASSVDGGNTEAFF.

The chain is built from TRBV7-9 and TRBJ2-1; D uncertain. From germline, CDR1 is SEHNR and CDR2 FQNEAQ (reference sequence). Trimming stripped 5 bases from V and 2 bases from J, with 10 bases between. CDR3 size: 14 residues. In DNA, the CDR3 is TGTGCCAGCAGCACGCCTGAGGCCTACAATGAGCAGTTCTTC. Protein sequence: CASSTPEAYNEQFF.

The CDR3 DNA follows: TGTGCCAGCAGTTACTCGGGGCAGGACACAGATACGCAGTATTTT. It codes for CASSYSGQDTDTQYF. The gene calls are TRBV6-5 and TRBJ2-3; weak D call: TRBD1 (5 bases). The length of the CDR3 is 15 residues. CDR1 and CDR2 from the germline V gene are MNHEY and SVGAGI. V shed 0 bases and J shed 2 bases, with 9 bases lying between them.

This sequence joins TRBV27 and TRBJ2-7, with 10 positions matching TRBD1. This CDR3 region has 16 residues. J was trimmed by 2 bases and V by 0 bases; bases with no gene match: 4. The germline V gene encodes CDR1 MNHEY and CDR2 SMNVEV (reference sequence). In DNA form, the CDR3 reads TGTGCCAGCAGTTTATCTTGGGACAGGGGAACCTACGAGCAGTACTTC. This encodes CASSLSWDRGTYEQYF.